This T cell receptor (beta chain) originates from a study of T cell responses to AZD1222 COVID-19 vaccine (dated by TCRdb to the early 2020s). Concerning the study at large: A total of approximately 250 trial participants underwent TCR sequencing, of whom some 200 had received two doses of AZD1222 and around 26 had received two doses of the MenACWY control vaccine. Trial participants were enrolled into age subgroups of 18-55, 56-69 and 70-plus years, which contained roughly 150, 30 and 60 TCR-sequenced participants, respectively.

The sample's time point label is to be understood as: about 28 days (+/-7) after the second vaccine dose. AZD1222 recipients given second doses at about 4 weeks or at about 12 weeks were pooled, since spike-specific TCR depth and breadth were not found to differ between the two schedules. The vaccinee samples were drawn from two UK trials, COV001 and COV002, one of which was a single-blind randomized controlled phase 2/3 trial testing AZD1222 (ChAdOx1 nCoV-19) in healthy adults. Trial participant PBMC samples were collected at day 0 and day 28 after the second dose for TCRbeta chain sequencing. The CDR3 regions of human TCRbeta chains were analyzed by immunosequencing. The original pipeline was this. TCRs in the repertoires were compared against a reference library of SARS-CoV-2-specific TCRs that had been generated with the MIRA antigen-specificity platform. Breadth meant the fraction of unique TCRs that were SARS-CoV-2-associated, whereas depth meant the fraction of total T cells that were SARS-CoV-2-associated. Using the MIRA data, each spike-specific TCR was assigned both to the spike region to which the TCR was reactive and to a CD4 or CD8 class. Log10-transformed breadth and depth values were compared by one-way ANOVA with Sidak's multiple comparisons tests. This is the immuneACCESS table as TCRdb keeps it, with only in-frame sequences that have V and J called. A part of the clones is gone; compared with another copy, unresolved V genes explain less than half, and the rest is unexplained. D and trimming come from the DNA, and the V and J calls and clone size come from that table. This sample has approximately 130,000 clones in its table, and around 90% of those were observed once. The top ten hold roughly 5.2% of the sample.

The junction shows trimming of 3 bases on V and 7 bases on J, and the gene matches do not reach 9 bases of it. Measured from the cysteine to the phenylalanine, the CDR3 is 16 residues long. The entry retains the CDR3 DNA only, 48 bases that are in frame from base 1. The germline V gene (reference sequence) specifies SEHNR as CDR1 and FQNEAQ as CDR2. Comments on this clone: The antigen this receptor binds is unknown. Base-call qualities are not available, and no considerably larger clone is one nucleotide away.

The research as a whole found: The whole spike protein was spanned by vaccine-associated CD4 TCRs, and dominant responses were seen in regions 160-218 and 743-854. After two AZD1222 doses, both the breadth and the depth of spike-specific TCRs were significantly higher than at day 0 and than in MenACWY recipients. The 56-69-year group was small, and its depth increase did not reach significance, likely because of low power. Conclusions about previously exposed vaccinees were limited because only a handful of AZD1222 recipients were SARS-CoV-2 seropositive at baseline. Participants were mostly white British and included more females than males, and it was suggested by the authors that clonal diversity may have been underestimated. Because no day 14 peak-response samples were available, repertoires were characterized only after the peak T cell response. Nearly half of unique spike-specific TCRs reportedly recognized epitopes outside regions mutated in the B.1.351 and B.1.1.7 variants.

The receptor was derived from an adult who received the AZD1222 COVID-19 vaccine. Sample: peripheral blood, taken 28 days after the second AZD1222 dose. The sequence joins TRBV7-9 to TRBJ1-4, with 9 bases in between that match TRBD1. The sequenced DNA: TGTGCCAGCAGCTTGGACCTACAGGGGGCGAGTGAAAAACTGTTTTTT. This codes for CASSLDLQGASEKLFF. Beyond the CDR3, the reference TRBV7-9 and TRBJ1-4 genes provide the residues; the full variable domain reads: DTGVSQNPRHKITKRGQNVTFRCDPISEHNRLYWYRQTLGQGPEFLTYFQNEAQLEKSRLLSDRFSAERPKGSFSTLEIQRTEQGDSAMYLCASSLDLQGASEKLFFGSGTQLSVL.